One and the same sample provided the 5 T cell receptor beta chains below, sequenced in a study of blood T cell repertoires in COVID-19. Clones were read by immunoSEQ multiplex PCR, and TCRdb kept only the in-frame ones, dropping some. The data contain about 170,000 clones, approximately 83% of them singletons. The specimen sequenced was peripheral blood. Receptors were obtained from a woman of 80 years or more with acute or convalescent COVID-19.

The V and J genes are TRBV6-6 and TRBJ1-5; D is possibly TRBD1 (5 bases). Looked up from germline, CDR1 is MNHNY and CDR2 is SVGAGI (reference sequence). V was cut by 2 bases and J by 6 bases, with 8 bases left in between. The CDR3 has 13 residues. The CDR3, as DNA: TGTGCCAGCAGTTACGGGGCGGCTCAGCCCCAGCATTTT. Encoded protein: CASSYGAAQPQHF.

Only a few counts were recorded for this clone. This rearrangement joins TRBV28 to TRBJ1-4, with TRBD1 matching over 10 bases. Germline loops: CDR1 MDHEN, CDR2 SYDVKM. The CDR3 contains 14 residues. Trimming took 6 bases from V and 7 from J; bases not matched to a gene: 5. This CDR3 is CASRPRDRGEKLFF. DNA of the CDR3: TGTGCCAGCAGGCCCCGGGACAGGGGTGAAAAACTGTTTTTT.

This chain uses TRBV6-1 with TRBJ1-5; D is undetermined. Trimming cost V 2 bases and J 6 bases, with 8 bases left between them. Germline assignment: CDR1 MNHNS and CDR2 SASEGT. This CDR3 has 13 amino acids. The CDR3 DNA follows: TGTGCCAGCAGTGAAAGTGGGCTTCAGCCCCAGCATTTT. Protein: CASSESGLQPQHF.

A single count supports this clone. V usage is TRBV9 and J usage is TRBJ2-2; a possible D gene is TRBD1 (7 bases). This CDR3 comprises 17 residues. Looked up from germline, CDR1 is SGDLS and CDR2 is YYNGEE. Trimming pared 4 bases from V and 2 bases from J, leaving 18 bases between. The CDR3 protein is CASSSSLRGANTGELFF. The CDR3 coding sequence is TGTGCCAGCAGCTCAAGTCTCAGGGGGGCAAACACCGGGGAGCTGTTTTTT. Using reference TRBV9 and TRBJ2-2 for the parts outside the CDR3, the full variable domain is DSGVTQTPKHLITATGQRVTLRCSPRSGDLSVYWYQQSLDQGLQFLIQYYNGEERAKGNILERFSAQQFPDLHSELNLSSLELGDSALYFCASSSSLRGANTGELFFGEGSRLTVL.

This sequence joins TRBV2 and TRBJ1-5; D remains ambiguous. Germline CDR1 and CDR2: SNHLY and FYNNEI. This CDR3 comprises 13 residues. The V end lost 2 bases, the J end lost 7 bases, and 9 bases lay between the germline ends. CDR3 bases: TGTGCCAGCAGTGAAACGGAGGGACAGCCCCAGCATTTT. Translating gives CASSETEGQPQHF.